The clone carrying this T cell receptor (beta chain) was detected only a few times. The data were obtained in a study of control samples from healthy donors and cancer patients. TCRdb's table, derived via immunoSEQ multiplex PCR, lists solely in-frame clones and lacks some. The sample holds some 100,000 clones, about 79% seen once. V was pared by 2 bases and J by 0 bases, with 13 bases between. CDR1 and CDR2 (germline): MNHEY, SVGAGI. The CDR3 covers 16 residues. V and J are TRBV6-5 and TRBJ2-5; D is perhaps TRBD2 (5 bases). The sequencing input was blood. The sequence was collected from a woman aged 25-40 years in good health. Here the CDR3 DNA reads TGTGCCAGCAGTTACGAAGGGCGGGTTTACCAAGAGACCCAGTACTTC. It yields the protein CASSYEGRVYQETQYF.